This TCR beta chain comes out of a study of T cell responses to AZD1222 COVID-19 vaccine. General study findings and limits: Seropositive status at baseline applied to only a handful of AZD1222 recipients. The breadth and depth of Spike-specific TCRs increased once two AZD1222 doses had been given. Repertoires were sampled only after the peak T cell response. The CD4 TCRs associated with vaccination extended across spike and predominated at 160-218 and 743-854.

The table lists this clone with a few counts. Its antigen is as yet unknown. Sequenced by immunoSEQ multiplex PCR; TCRdb stores in-frame clones only, minus some. Among fewer than 180,000 clones listed, more than 90% were seen once. Trimming shortened V by 2 bases and J by 0 bases, and 16 bases separated the two germline ends. Per germline, CDR1 SGHDN and CDR2 FVKESK. There are 18 residues in the CDR3. The TCR comes from an adult who received the AZD1222 COVID-19 vaccine. The sequencing here drew on peripheral blood, taken 28 days after the second AZD1222 dose. This chain uses TRBV14 with TRBJ1-4; TRBD1 is a possible D gene (5 bases). The CDR3 DNA follows: TGTGCCAGCAGCCAATACTCCCTTCGCAGGGCAACTAATGAAAAACTGTTTTTT. Its translation is CASSQYSLRRATNEKLFF.